This TCR beta chain was captured in a study of blood T cell repertoires in COVID-19. Generated by immunoSEQ multiplex PCR, the TCRdb table keeps only in-frame clones and is missing some. The sample lists some 260,000 clones; around 89% were seen once. Donors of Cohort 3 who recovered were those that had two negative PCRs, clearance, or symptom resolution. The length of the CDR3 is 14 residues. The ends were cut back, 4 bases at V and 6 bases at J, with 13 bases in the middle. Germline V gene sequence: CDR1 ENHRY, CDR2 SYGVKD. The chain employs TRBV10-3 and TRBJ2-1; unclear D gene. This clonotype was sampled from a man aged 35 to 55 who had recovered from COVID-19. The sequencing sample was made of PBMCs or T cells enriched from blood (not recorded which). DNA for the CDR3: TGTGCCATCAGTGCTGGGCCCCTCAGCAATGAGCAGTTCTTC. Translated, it gives CAISAGPLSNEQFF.